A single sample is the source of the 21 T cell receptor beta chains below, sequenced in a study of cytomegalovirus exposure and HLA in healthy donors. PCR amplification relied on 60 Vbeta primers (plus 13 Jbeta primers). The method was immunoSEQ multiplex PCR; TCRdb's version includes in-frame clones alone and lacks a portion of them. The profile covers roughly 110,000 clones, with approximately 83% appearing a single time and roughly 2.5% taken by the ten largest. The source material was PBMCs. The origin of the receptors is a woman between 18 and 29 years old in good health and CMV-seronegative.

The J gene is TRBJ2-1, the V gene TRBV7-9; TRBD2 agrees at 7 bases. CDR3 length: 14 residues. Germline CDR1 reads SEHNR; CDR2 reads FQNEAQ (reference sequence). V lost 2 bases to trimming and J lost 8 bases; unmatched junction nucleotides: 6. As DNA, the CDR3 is TGTGCCAGCAGCTTAAGCGGGATCTGGGATGAGCAGTTCTTC. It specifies CASSLSGIWDEQFF.

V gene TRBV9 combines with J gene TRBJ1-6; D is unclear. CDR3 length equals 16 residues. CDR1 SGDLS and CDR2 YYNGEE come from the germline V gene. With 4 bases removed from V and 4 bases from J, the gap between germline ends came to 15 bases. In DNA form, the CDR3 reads TGTGCCAGCAGCCCCCAAGCGGCCTCGTATAATTCACCCCTCCACTTT. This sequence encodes CASSPQAASYNSPLHF.

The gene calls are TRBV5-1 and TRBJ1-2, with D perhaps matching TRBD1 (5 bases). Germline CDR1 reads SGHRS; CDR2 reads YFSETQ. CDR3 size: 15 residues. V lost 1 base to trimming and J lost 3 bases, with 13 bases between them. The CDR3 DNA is TGCGCCAGCAGCTTGCTGGGAAGGGGTTACTATGGCTACACCTTC. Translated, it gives CASSLLGRGYYGYTF.

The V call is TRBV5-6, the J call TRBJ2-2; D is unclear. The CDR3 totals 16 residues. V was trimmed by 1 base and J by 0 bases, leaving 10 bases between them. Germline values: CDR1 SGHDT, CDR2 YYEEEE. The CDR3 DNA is TGTGCCAGCAGCTTGATCCAGAGCGCGAACACCGGGGAGCTGTTTTTT. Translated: CASSLIQSANTGELFF.

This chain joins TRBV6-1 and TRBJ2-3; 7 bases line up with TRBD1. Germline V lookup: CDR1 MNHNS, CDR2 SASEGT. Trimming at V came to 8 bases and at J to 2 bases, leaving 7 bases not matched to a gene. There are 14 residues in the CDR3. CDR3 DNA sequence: TGTGCCAGCTCTGACAGGGCCTACACAGATACGCAGTATTTT. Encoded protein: CASSDRAYTDTQYF.

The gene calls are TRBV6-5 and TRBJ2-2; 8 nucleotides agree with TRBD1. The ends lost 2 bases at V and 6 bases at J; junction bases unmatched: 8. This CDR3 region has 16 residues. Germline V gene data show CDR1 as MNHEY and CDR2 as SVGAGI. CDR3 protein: CASSYPTDRGAGELFF. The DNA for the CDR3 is TGTGCCAGCAGTTACCCGACTGACAGGGGCGCCGGGGAGCTGTTTTTT.

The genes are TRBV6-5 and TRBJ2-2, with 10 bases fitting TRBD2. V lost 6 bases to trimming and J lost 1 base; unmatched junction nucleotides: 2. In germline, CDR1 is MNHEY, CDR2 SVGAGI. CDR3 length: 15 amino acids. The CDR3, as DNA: TGTGCCAGCAGACTAGCGGGACGGAACACCGGGGAGCTGTTTTTT. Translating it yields CASRLAGRNTGELFF.

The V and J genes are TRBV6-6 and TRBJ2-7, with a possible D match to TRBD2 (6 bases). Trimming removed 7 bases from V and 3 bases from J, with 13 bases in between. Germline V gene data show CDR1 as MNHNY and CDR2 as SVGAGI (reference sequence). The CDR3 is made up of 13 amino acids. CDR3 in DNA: TGTGCCAGCAAAGAACTAGCTCGCTACGAGCAGTACTTC. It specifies CASKELARYEQYF.

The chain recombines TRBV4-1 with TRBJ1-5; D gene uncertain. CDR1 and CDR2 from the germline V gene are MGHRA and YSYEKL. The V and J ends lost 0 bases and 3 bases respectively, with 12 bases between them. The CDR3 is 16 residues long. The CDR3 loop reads CASSQDLGQINQPQHF. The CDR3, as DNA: TGCGCCAGCAGCCAAGACCTGGGCCAGATCAATCAGCCCCAGCATTTT.

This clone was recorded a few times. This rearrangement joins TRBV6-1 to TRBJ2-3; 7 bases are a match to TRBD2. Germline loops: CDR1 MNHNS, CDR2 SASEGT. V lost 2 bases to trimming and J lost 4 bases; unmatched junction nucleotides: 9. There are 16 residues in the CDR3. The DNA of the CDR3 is TGTGCCAGCAGTGAATTGGGAGGGAGGCGTTCAGATACGCAGTATTTT. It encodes CASSELGGRRSDTQYF.

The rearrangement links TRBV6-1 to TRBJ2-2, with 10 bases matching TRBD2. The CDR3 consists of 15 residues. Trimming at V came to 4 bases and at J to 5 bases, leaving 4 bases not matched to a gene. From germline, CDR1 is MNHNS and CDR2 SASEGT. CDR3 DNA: TGTGCCAGCAGTGGAGTTAGCGGGAGGACCGGGGAGCTGTTTTTT. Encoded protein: CASSGVSGRTGELFF.

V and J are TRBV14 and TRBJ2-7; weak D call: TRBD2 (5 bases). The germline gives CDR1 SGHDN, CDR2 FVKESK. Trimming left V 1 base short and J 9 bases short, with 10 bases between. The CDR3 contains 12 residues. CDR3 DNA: TGTGCCAGCAGCCAAGGAGGTGGAGGGCAGTACGTC. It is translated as CASSQGGGGQYV.

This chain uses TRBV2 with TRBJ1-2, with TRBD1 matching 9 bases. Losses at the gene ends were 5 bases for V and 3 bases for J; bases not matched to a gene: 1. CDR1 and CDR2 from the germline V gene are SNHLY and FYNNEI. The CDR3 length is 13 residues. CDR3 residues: CASSWTGDYGYTF. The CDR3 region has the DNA TGTGCCAGCAGTTGGACAGGGGACTATGGCTACACCTTC.

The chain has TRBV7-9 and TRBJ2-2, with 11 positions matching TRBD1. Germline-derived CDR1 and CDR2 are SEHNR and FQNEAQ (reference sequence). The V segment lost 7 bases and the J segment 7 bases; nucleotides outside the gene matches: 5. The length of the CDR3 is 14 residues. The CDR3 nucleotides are TGTGCCAGCACCGGACAGGGGGCTATCGGGGAGCTGTTTTTT. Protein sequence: CASTGQGAIGELFF.

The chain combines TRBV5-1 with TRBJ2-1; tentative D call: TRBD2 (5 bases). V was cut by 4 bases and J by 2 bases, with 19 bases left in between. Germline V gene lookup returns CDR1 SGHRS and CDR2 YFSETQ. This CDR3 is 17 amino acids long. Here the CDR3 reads CASSPRTTGGTYNEQFF. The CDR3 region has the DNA TGCGCCAGCAGCCCTAGGACGACCGGAGGAACCTACAATGAGCAGTTCTTC.

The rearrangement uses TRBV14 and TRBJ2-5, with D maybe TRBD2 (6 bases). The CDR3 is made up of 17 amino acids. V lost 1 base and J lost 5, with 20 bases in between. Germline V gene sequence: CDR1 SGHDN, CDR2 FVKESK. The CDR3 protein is CASSQGDYPASGETQYF. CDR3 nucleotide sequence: TGTGCCAGCAGCCAAGGAGATTACCCCGCGAGCGGGGAGACCCAGTACTTC.

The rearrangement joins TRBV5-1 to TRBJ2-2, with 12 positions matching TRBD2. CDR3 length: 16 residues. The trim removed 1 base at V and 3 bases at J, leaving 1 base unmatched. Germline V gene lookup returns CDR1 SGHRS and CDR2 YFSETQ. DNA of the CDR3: TGCGCCAGCAGCTTGTCTAGCGGGGGGGACACCGGGGAGCTGTTTTTT. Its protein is CASSLSSGGDTGELFF.

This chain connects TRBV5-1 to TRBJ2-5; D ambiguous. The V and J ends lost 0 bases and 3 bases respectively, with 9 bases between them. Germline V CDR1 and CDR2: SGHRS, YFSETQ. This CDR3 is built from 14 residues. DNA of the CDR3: TGCGCCAGCAGCTTGGATGCAGTTGAAGAGACCCAGTACTTC. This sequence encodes CASSLDAVEETQYF.

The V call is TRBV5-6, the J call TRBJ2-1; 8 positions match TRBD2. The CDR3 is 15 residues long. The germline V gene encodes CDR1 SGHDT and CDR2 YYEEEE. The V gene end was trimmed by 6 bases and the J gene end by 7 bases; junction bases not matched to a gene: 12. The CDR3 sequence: CASTPPSGRGNEQFF. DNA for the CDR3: TGTGCCAGCACACCCCCCAGCGGGAGAGGTAATGAGCAGTTCTTC. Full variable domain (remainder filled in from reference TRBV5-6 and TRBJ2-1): DAGVTQSPTHLIKTRGQQVTLRCSPKSGHDTVSWYQQALGQGPQFIFQYYEEEERQRGNFPDRFSGHQFPNYSSELNVNALLLGDSALYLCASTPPSGRGNEQFFGPGTRLTVL.

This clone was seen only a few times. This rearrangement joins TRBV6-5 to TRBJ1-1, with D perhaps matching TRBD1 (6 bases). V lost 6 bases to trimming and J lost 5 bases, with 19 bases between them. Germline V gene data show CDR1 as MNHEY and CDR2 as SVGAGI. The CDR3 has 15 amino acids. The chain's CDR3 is CASRGVGGAKTEAFF. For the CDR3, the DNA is TGTGCCAGCAGGGGCGTAGGGGGAGCCAAGACTGAAGCTTTCTTT.

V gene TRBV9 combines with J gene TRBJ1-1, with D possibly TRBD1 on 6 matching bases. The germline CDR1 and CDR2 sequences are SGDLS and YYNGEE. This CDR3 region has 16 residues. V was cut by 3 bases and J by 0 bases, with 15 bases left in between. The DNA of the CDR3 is TGTGCCAGCAGCGCAAGGGACATAGACATGAACACTGAAGCTTTCTTT. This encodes CASSARDIDMNTEAFF.